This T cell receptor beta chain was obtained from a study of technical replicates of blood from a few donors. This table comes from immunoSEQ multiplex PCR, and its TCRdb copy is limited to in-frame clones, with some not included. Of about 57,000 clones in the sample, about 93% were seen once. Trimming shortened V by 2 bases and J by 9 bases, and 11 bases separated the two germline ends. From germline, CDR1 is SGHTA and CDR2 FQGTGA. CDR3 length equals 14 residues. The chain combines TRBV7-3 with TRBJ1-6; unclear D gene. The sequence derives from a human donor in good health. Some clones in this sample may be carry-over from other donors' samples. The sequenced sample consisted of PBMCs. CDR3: CASSLRGRASPLHF. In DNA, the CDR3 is TGTGCCAGCAGCTTACGGGGTAGGGCTTCACCCCTCCACTTT.